Listed below are T cell receptor beta chains from one sample, sequenced in a study of vaccination effects on CD4 cells after COVID-19. Profiling relied on immunoSEQ multiplex PCR, and the TCRdb table lists in-frame clones only, not all of them. The data show 30,000 to 35,000 clones, 55% to 75% seen once. No antigen is known for these receptors. This specimen was CD4+ T cells from PBMCs cultured with HCoV-229E spike peptides, taken before COVID-19 vaccination. The receptors derive from a human donor who received a COVID-19 vaccine. Each CDR3 is given with its conserved first and last residue. D genes are given only for firm matches. Clone size is given for some rows only: seen once, a few or many times, or a class if the clone is expanded.

J | D | size | V | DNA | CDR3
TRBJ1-2 | NA | NA | TRBV7-2 | TGTGCCAGCAGCCGGGACACTCCTAACTATGGCTACACCTTC | CASSRDTPNYGYTF
TRBJ2-1 | TRBD1 | NA | TRBV19 | TGTGCCAGTAGTCTCCGGGACAGGAACCACAATGAGCAGTTCTTC | CASSLRDRNHNEQFF
TRBJ1-3 | NA | NA | TRBV6-1 | TGTGCCAGCAGTGAAACCAAGGGGATGGACACCATATATTTT | CASSETKGMDTIYF
TRBJ1-2 | NA | NA | TRBV3-1/TRBV3-2 | TGTGCCAGCAGCCACGGAACAGCTAACTATGGCTACACCTTC | CASSHGTANYGYTF
TRBJ1-2 | NA | NA | TRBV5-5 | TGTGCCAGCAGCTCTCAGGACGGGGTTCGGGGCTACACCTTC | CASSSQDGVRGYTF
TRBJ2-7 | NA | NA | TRBV5-4 | TGTGCCAGCAGCTCCCAGGCTCCCACCCTCTACGAGCAGTACTTC | CASSSQAPTLYEQYF
TRBJ2-3 | TRBD2 | NA | TRBV5-6 | TGTGCCAGCAGTTACAGCGGGGGTTCAGCAGATACGCAGTATTTT | CASSYSGGSADTQYF
TRBJ1-5 | NA | NA | TRBV7-2 | TGTGCCAGCAGCTTAGGAAGCAATAGCAATCAGCCCCAGCATTTT | CASSLGSNSNQPQHF
TRBJ1-1 | TRBD1 | NA | TRBV6-5 | TGTGCCAGCAGTAGACAGGGGACTGAAGCTTTCTTT | CASSRQGTEAFF
TRBJ1-5 | NA | NA | TRBV28 | TGTGCCAGCAGTTTAGCTTGGCGGGCCGGCAATCAGCCCCAGCATTTT | CASSLAWRAGNQPQHF
TRBJ1-2 | NA | NA | TRBV6-5 | TGTGCCAGCAGTCGGGACCCCACAAACTATGGCTACACCTTC | CASSRDPTNYGYTF
TRBJ2-1 | TRBD2 | once | TRBV10-3 | TGTGCCACCCGCACTCCGGGACTAGCGGGGGGGGGTGAGCAGTTCTTC | CATRTPGLAGGGEQFF
TRBJ2-3 | NA | NA | TRBV30 | TGTGCCTGGAGTCTGGTGAGCACAGATACGCAGTATTTT | CAWSLVSTDTQYF
TRBJ1-2 | NA | NA | TRBV18 | TGTGCCAGCTCACCACCTGGGACGAGGGGCAAGAACTATGGCTACACCTTC | CASSPPGTRGKNYGYTF
TRBJ2-7 | TRBD2 | NA | TRBV5-6 | TGTGCCAGCAGCTCTGGACTAGCGGGATTCTACGAGCAGTACTTC | CASSSGLAGFYEQYF
TRBJ2-7 | NA | NA | TRBV21-1 | TGTGCCAGCAGCAAAGCTGCCGACTGCTACTACGAGCAGTACTTC | CASSKAADCYYEQYF
TRBJ2-3 | NA | NA | TRBV27 | TGTGCCAGCAGTCCTCTCCGGGGATCTTACACAGATACGCAGTATTTT | CASSPLRGSYTDTQYF
TRBJ2-2 | TRBD1 | once | TRBV20-1 | TGCAGTGCTAGTCACGTTGTCGAGACAGGGTCGGGCACCGGGGAGCTGTTTTTT | CSASHVVETGSGTGELFF
TRBJ1-6 | TRBD1 | NA | TRBV6-2/TRBV6-3 | TGTGCCAGCAGTTACCCGCCGGGACAGCGCCGGTCACCCCTCCACTTT | CASSYPPGQRRSPLHF
TRBJ2-1 | NA | NA | TRBV20-1 | TGCAGTGCTGCAGGGGGGTGGGTCCAGTTCTTC | CSAAGGWVQFF
TRBJ2-3 | NA | NA | TRBV6-6 | TGTGCCAGCAGTTACTCGACTGTCACAGATACGCAGTATTTT | CASSYSTVTDTQYF
TRBJ1-2 | NA | NA | TRBV5-8 | TGTGCCAGCAGCTTGGTTGGTGCCTATGGCTACACCTTC | CASSLVGAYGYTF
TRBJ2-7 | TRBD2 | NA | TRBV30 | TGTGCCTGGGAGAAGAGCGGGAGGATCCTCTACGAGCAGTACTTC | CAWEKSGRILYEQYF
TRBJ2-7 | NA | NA | TRBV6-5 | TGTGCCAGCAGTTACCCGACAAAAGGTAGCTCCTACGAGCAGTACTTC | CASSYPTKGSSYEQYF
TRBJ2-7 | TRBD1 | NA | TRBV29-1 | TGCAGCGCCGACGAGGGGGCGAACGAGCAGTACTTC | CSADEGANEQYF
TRBJ1-6 | NA | NA | TRBV30 | TGTGCCTGGAGTGTGGACAGCTACTATAATTCACCCCTCCACTTT | CAWSVDSYYNSPLHF
TRBJ2-6 | TRBD2 | NA | TRBV7-9 | TGTGCCAGCAGCTTTTCTAGCGGGGGGGCTGGGGCCAACGTCCTGACTTTC | CASSFSSGGAGANVLTF
TRBJ1-1 | NA | NA | TRBV7-2 | TGTGCCAGCAGCTTTTCCCAGGACACTGAAGCTTTCTTT | CASSFSQDTEAFF
TRBJ1-2 | TRBD1 | NA | TRBV5-4 | TGTGCCAGCAGCTTGGGACAGGGCGACTATGGCTACACCTTC | CASSLGQGDYGYTF
TRBJ2-6 | NA | few | TRBV5-6 | TGTGCCAGCAGCTCCCTCCGGGGGACCGGGGCCAACGTCCTGACTTTC | CASSSLRGTGANVLTF
TRBJ2-1 | NA | NA | TRBV5-4 | TGTGCCAGCAGCTTGGACTACCACAATGAGCAGTTCTTC | CASSLDYHNEQFF
TRBJ1-2 | TRBD1 | NA | TRBV28 | TGTGCCAGCAGTCCCAGGACAGGGGGCTATGGCTACACCTTC | CASSPRTGGYGYTF
TRBJ2-7 | NA | NA | TRBV5-4 | TGTGCCAGCAGCTGGACCGGGTCTGACTACGAGCAGTACTTC | CASSWTGSDYEQYF
TRBJ2-1 | NA | NA | TRBV7-9 | TGTGCCAGCAGCCGCGGGACTGACAGGGACAATGAGCAGTTCTTC | CASSRGTDRDNEQFF
TRBJ1-6 | NA | few | TRBV7-8 | TGTGCCAGCAGCTTAGAACCCGCAGGGACTTCACCCCTCCACTTT | CASSLEPAGTSPLHF
TRBJ2-1 | TRBD2 | NA | TRBV11-2 | TGTGCCAGCAGGTCGACTAGCGGGGGTCTTGAGCAGTTCTTC | CASRSTSGGLEQFF
TRBJ1-2 | TRBD1 | once | TRBV5-1 | TGCGCCAGCAGCCCTCAGGGACAGCGAACTAACTATGGCTACACCTTC | CASSPQGQRTNYGYTF
TRBJ2-5 | NA | NA | TRBV18 | TGTGCCAGCTCAACTACAGGGTCAGAGACCCAGTACTTC | CASSTTGSETQYF
TRBJ1-1 | NA | few | TRBV28 | TGTGCCAGCAGTTTTTCGGGGTCGGGTTGGGGGCCTGAAGCTTTCTTT | CASSFSGSGWGPEAFF
TRBJ1-2 | NA | NA | TRBV7-2 | TGTGCCAGCAGCTTAGCGATAGGTCAGGCAATCTATGGCTACACCTTC | CASSLAIGQAIYGYTF
TRBJ2-1 | NA | once | TRBV5-1 | TGCGCCAGCAGCGCGTCCCACCGGGCGGCTAGCGCTAGCTACAATGAGCAGTTCTTC | CASSASHRAASASYNEQFF
TRBJ2-1 | TRBD2 | NA | TRBV10-3 | TGTGCCATAAGAATAGCGGGAGGGCCTAACAATGAGCAGTTCTTC | CAIRIAGGPNNEQFF
TRBJ1-1 | NA | few | TRBV9 | TGTGCCAGCAGCGTAGCCGCCGGGAACACTGAAGCTTTCTTT | CASSVAAGNTEAFF
TRBJ1-2 | NA | NA | TRBV18 | TGTGCCAGCTCACCCGGACGGGCGAACTATGGCTACACCTTC | CASSPGRANYGYTF
TRBJ2-7 | NA | NA | TRBV12-3/TRBV12-4 | TGTGCCAGCAGTACGGCCTACGAGCAGTACTTC | CASSTAYEQYF
TRBJ1-1 | NA | few | TRBV29-1 | TGCAGCGTGAGACCAGGACAGAGTAACACTGAAGCTTTCTTT | CSVRPGQSNTEAFF
TRBJ2-7 | TRBD2 | NA | TRBV5-6 | TGTGCCAGCACCTACGGGGGGGCCTACGAGCAGTACTTC | CASTYGGAYEQYF
TRBJ2-1 | TRBD1 | NA | TRBV2 | TGTGCCAGCACCCGGGACAGGGGACCTGGGCAGTTCTTC | CASTRDRGPGQFF
TRBJ1-4 | NA | NA | TRBV9 | TGTGCCAGCAGCGTAGTTCCAGGGGTGTCCTCCCCGATCGGACTGTTTTTT | CASSVVPGVSSPIGLFF
TRBJ1-3 | NA | NA | TRBV6-6 | TGTGCCAGCAGTTTCACACTTTACTCTGGAAACACCATATATTTT | CASSFTLYSGNTIYF
TRBJ1-6 | NA | NA | TRBV10-3 | TGTGCCATCAGTGACCCTGACAGGCCCCTTAATTCACCCCTCCACTTT | CAISDPDRPLNSPLHF